These 31 T cell receptor beta chains share one sample of origin, sequenced in a study of T cells in Graves' hyperthyroidism and ophthalmopathy. RNA transcripts served as the template for amplifying TCR beta CDR3 regions. With the HTBI primer set, the TCR CDR3 went through a first round of RT-PCR. MiXCR, applied by TCRdb to the multiplex PCR reads, yields one record per CDR3 protein. Among about 640,000 distinct CDR3 sequences listed, roughly 20% were seen once. The sample taken for sequencing was blood. These receptors all come from a man aged 25-40 years with Graves' ophthalmopathy.

This clonotype was seen a few times. The rearrangement joins TRBV4-2 to TRBJ1-1, with D perhaps TRBD1 (5 bases). V was cut by 1 base and J by 0 bases, with 9 bases left in between. The CDR3 is 15 residues long. Germline loops: CDR1 LGHNA, CDR2 YNFKEQ. CDR3 in amino acids: CASSQGVGLNTEAFF. The CDR3, as DNA: TGTGCCAGCAGCCAAGGGGTGGGACTGAACACTGAAGCTTTCTTT.

A few counts support this clonotype. This sequence joins TRBV11-2 and TRBJ2-5; D possibly corresponds to TRBD2 (5 bases). The V gene lost 3 bases and the J gene lost 5 bases, with 16 bases spanning the gap. Germline V gives CDR1 SGHAT, CDR2 FQNNGV. CDR3 length: 15 amino acids. The CDR3 region is CASSFNLVPGETQYF. DNA for the CDR3: TGTGCCAGCAGCTTTAATTTAGTACCGGGGGAGACCCAGTACTTC.

This chain's CDR3 is CASNPEPQTVEAFF. The CDR3, as DNA: TGTGCCAGCAACCCCGAACCTCAGACAGTTGAAGCTTTCTTT. V and J are TRBV6-2 or TRBV6-3 and TRBJ1-1; D possibly corresponds to TRBD1 (5 bases). The V gene's germline CDR1 is MNHEY and CDR2 SVGEGT. The V end lost 7 bases, the J end lost 7 bases, and 19 bases lay between the germline ends. The CDR3 is 14 amino acids.

This clonotype was detected only a few times. V is TRBV28 and J is TRBJ2-3; 10 positions agree with TRBD1. The CDR3 length is 16 residues. CDR1 is MDHEN and CDR2 is SYDVKM in the germline V gene. The J segment lost 6 bases and the V segment lost 6 bases, leaving 12 bases of the junction unmatched. CDR3 sequence reads: CASSNRQGAVADTQYF. CDR3 sequence (DNA): TGTGCCAGCAGCAACCGACAGGGGGCGGTAGCCGATACGCAGTATTTT.

The V call is TRBV25-1, the J call TRBJ1-4; the match to TRBD1 covers 7 bases. The V segment lost 3 bases and the J segment 7 bases; nucleotides outside the gene matches: 11. CDR1 and CDR2 (germline): MGHDK, SYGVNS. The CDR3 spans 16 residues. This CDR3 is CASSDFGRRGSEKLFF. As DNA, the CDR3 is TGTGCCAGCAGTGACTTTGGACGCAGGGGGAGTGAAAAACTGTTTTTT.

This clonotype has just a few counts. The gene calls are TRBV14 and TRBJ2-7; tentative D call: TRBD2 (5 bases). CDR3 length: 14 residues. Germline assignment: CDR1 SGHDN and CDR2 FVKESK. Between the trimmed V and J ends, which lost 4 bases and 0 bases, there was a span of 10 bases. This chain's CDR3 is CASSRGFSSYEQYF. DNA of the CDR3: TGTGCCAGCAGCCGCGGGTTTAGCTCCTACGAGCAGTACTTC.

This clonotype was detected ten times or more. The chain uses TRBV29-1 and TRBJ2-7; 8 positions agree with TRBD2. Germline lookup yields CDR1 SQVTM and CDR2 ANQGSEA. This CDR3 region has 14 residues. V gave up 3 bases and J gave up 5 bases; unmatched junction bases: 9. CDR3 coding DNA: TGCAGCGTTGATGGGGCTAGCGGGTTCAACGAGCAGTACTTC. It specifies CSVDGASGFNEQYF.

The chain is built from TRBV7-9 and TRBJ2-1; no reliable D call. The CDR3 contains 12 residues. V was shortened by 8 bases and J by 7 bases, with 12 bases between the two germline ends. Germline V gene sequence: CDR1 SEHNR, CDR2 FQNEAQ (reference sequence). DNA of the CDR3: TGTGCCAGCCGGAATGACGCAAATGAGCAGTTCTTC. Translating it yields CASRNDANEQFF.

This rearrangement joins TRBV7-9 to TRBJ1-1, with TRBD1 as a possible D gene (5 bases). CDR1 and CDR2 from the germline V gene are SEHNR and FQNEAQ (reference sequence). This CDR3 is built from 10 residues. The V end lost 1 base, the J end lost 13 bases, and 7 bases lay between the germline ends. The CDR3 DNA reads as TGTGCCAGCAGCTTAGGACAGCTTTTCTTT. The encoded protein is CASSLGQLFF.

CDR3: CASSPEGRLRWSGYTF. CDR3 in DNA: TGCGCCAGCAGTCCAGAGGGACGGTTGCGTTGGTCGGGCTACACCTTC. The chain recombines TRBV10-2 with TRBJ1-2; TRBD1 might be the D (5 bases). The germline CDR1 and CDR2 sequences are WSHSY and SAAADI. Deletions cut 5 bases from V and 8 bases from J, with 24 bases between. CDR3 size: 16 residues.

V gene TRBV29-1 combines with J gene TRBJ1-2; D not certain. Germline CDR1 and CDR2: SQVTM and ANQGSEA. This CDR3 has 11 amino acids. The V end was cut by 6 bases, the J end by 2 bases, with 7 bases between. This CDR3 is CSVTANYGYTF. The DNA of the CDR3 is TGCAGCGTGACCGCGAACTATGGCTACACCTTC.

This clonotype was picked up a small number of times. This chain joins TRBV19 and TRBJ2-3; 7 bases are a match to TRBD2. Germline V gene sequence: CDR1 LNHDA, CDR2 SQIVND (reference sequence). The CDR3 has 14 residues. Germline trimming cut 8 bases from V and 1 base from J; bases unmatched to any gene: 6. Written as DNA, the CDR3 is TGTGCCAGTCAGGTGGCGGGGGGCACAGATACGCAGTATTTT. Its translation is CASQVAGGTDTQYF.

This clonotype was seen a handful of times. The CDR3 DNA reads as TGTGCCAGCAGTTCTCGGGACACGAACACCGGGGAGCTGTTTTTT. As protein: CASSSRDTNTGELFF. The rearrangement joins TRBV6-5 to TRBJ2-2; D is perhaps TRBD1 (6 bases). CDR1 and CDR2 from the germline V gene are MNHEY and SVGAGI. The germline V and J ends were trimmed by 4 bases and 0 bases, with 9 bases remaining between them. This CDR3 has 15 residues.

This chain's CDR3 is CSARETSGPYEQYF. CDR3 nucleotides: TGCAGTGCTAGAGAGACTAGCGGGCCCTACGAGCAGTACTTC. The chain recombines TRBV20-1 with TRBJ2-7; 10 positions agree with TRBD2. The CDR3 sequence is 14 residues long. J was trimmed by 2 bases and V by 0 bases; bases with no gene match: 1. From germline, CDR1 is DFQATT and CDR2 SNEGSKA (reference sequence).

V gene TRBV5-4 combines with J gene TRBJ2-7, with 9 positions matching TRBD1. The CDR3 consists of 14 residues. V lost 6 bases to trimming and J lost 4 bases; unmatched junction nucleotides: 8. Germline loops: CDR1 SGHNT, CDR2 YYREEE (reference sequence). The CDR3 sequence is CASTTDRGGYEQYF. The CDR3 coding sequence is TGTGCCAGCACCACGGACAGGGGAGGATACGAGCAGTACTTC.

V and J are TRBV19 and TRBJ2-1; 10 bases agree with TRBD1. Germline CDR1 and CDR2: LNHDA and SQIVND (reference sequence). The CDR3 covers 15 residues. Germline trimming cut 6 bases from V and 7 bases from J; bases unmatched to any gene: 9. CDR3 in amino acids: CASRGTGALGNEQFF. The CDR3 nucleotides read TGTGCCAGTAGAGGGACAGGGGCCCTGGGGAATGAGCAGTTCTTC. The full variable domain, rest sourced from reference TRBV19 and TRBJ2-1, is DGGITQSPKYLFRKEGQNVTLSCEQNLNHDAMYWYRQDPGQGLRLIYYSQIVNDFQKGDIAEGYSVSREKKESFPLTVTSAQKNPTAFYLCASRGTGALGNEQFFGPGTRLTVL.

J is TRBJ1-2 and V is TRBV6-2 or TRBV6-3; 9 nucleotides align to TRBD1. Germline loops: CDR1 MNHEY, CDR2 SVGEGT. CDR3 length: 18 amino acids. With 5 bases clipped from V and 4 bases from J, the junction kept 17 bases outside the gene matches. CDR3: CASSPSEDRGRWGYGYTF. The CDR3 DNA sequence: TGTGCCAGCAGTCCAAGTGAGGACAGGGGCCGTTGGGGCTATGGCTACACCTTC.

This clonotype was seen more than once but under ten times. This sequence joins TRBV20-1 and TRBJ2-1; 8 nucleotides align to TRBD2. With 0 bases clipped from V and 8 bases from J, the junction kept 12 bases outside the gene matches. CDR3 length: 16 residues. Per the germline V gene, CDR1 is DFQATT and CDR2 is SNEGSKA (reference sequence). The CDR3 DNA is TGCAGTGCTAGAGATCCAGCGGGAGTACCTTTTGATGAGCAGTTCTTC. Amino acids: CSARDPAGVPFDEQFF.

CDR3 DNA sequence: TGTGCCAGCAGCTTAGGCCTCGGGACAGGGGTTTATGGCTACACCTTC. This encodes CASSLGLGTGVYGYTF. This rearrangement joins TRBV13 to TRBJ1-2, with 10 bases lining up with TRBD1. The CDR3 is 16 residues long. CDR1 and CDR2 (germline): PRHDT, FYEKMQ (reference sequence). Germline trimming cut 0 bases from V and 5 bases from J; bases unmatched to any gene: 6. The whole variable domain, filled in from reference TRBV13 and TRBJ1-2, reads AAGVIQSPRHLIKEKRETATLKCYPIPRHDTVYWYQQGPGQDPQFLISFYEKMQSDKGSIPDRFSAQQFSDYHSELNMSSLELGDSALYFCASSLGLGTGVYGYTFGSGTRLTVV.

Ten or more counts support this clonotype. The chain carries TRBV3-1 and TRBJ2-2; 13 bases are a match to TRBD2. V was pared by 2 bases and J by 6 bases, with 6 bases of the junction left unmatched. CDR1 is LGHDT, CDR2 YNNKEL, per germline (reference sequence). The length of the CDR3 is 17 residues. The CDR3, as DNA: TGTGCCAGCAGCCAACCAGGACTAGCGGGAGTATCCGGGGAGCTGTTTTTT. Translation: CASSQPGLAGVSGELFF.

This clonotype occurred many times. The rearrangement uses TRBV6-6 and TRBJ1-1; the D is unclear. Trimming pared 0 bases from V and 4 bases from J, leaving 9 bases between. The germline V gene encodes CDR1 MNHNY and CDR2 SVGAGI (reference sequence). CDR3 length: 14 amino acids. CDR3 nucleotides: TGTGCCAGCAGTTACTCGCTGGGCTCCACTGAAGCTTTCTTT. It translates to CASSYSLGSTEAFF.

The V call is TRBV6-2 or TRBV6-3, the J call TRBJ1-6; weak D call: TRBD1 (6 bases). Germline V gene data show CDR1 as MNHEY and CDR2 as SVGEGT. This CDR3 has 15 amino acids. The V and J ends lost 6 bases and 4 bases respectively, with 13 bases between them. The CDR3: CASSYTGTYNSPLHF. In DNA, the CDR3 is TGTGCCAGCAGCTATACCGGGACATATAATTCACCCCTCCACTTT.

J is TRBJ2-3 and V is TRBV19; a weak D match, TRBD2 (5 bases). Germline V gene lookup returns CDR1 LNHDA and CDR2 SQIVND (reference sequence). The CDR3 loop spans 15 amino acids. V lost 3 bases to trimming and J lost 1 base, with 11 bases between them. The DNA for the CDR3 is TGTGCCAGTAGTATTGAGGGTAGCGGCACAGATACGCAGTATTTT. This encodes CASSIEGSGTDTQYF.

This clonotype was observed many times. The gene calls are TRBV19 and TRBJ2-5, with D perhaps given as TRBD1 or TRBD2 (7 bases each). Germline V CDR1 and CDR2: LNHDA, SQIVND (reference sequence). V dropped 9 bases and J dropped 5 bases, with 13 bases sitting between them. This CDR3 region has 12 residues. The CDR3, as DNA: TGTGCCAGCTCCAGGGGGGGCGAGACCCAGTACTTC. Translating it yields CASSRGGETQYF.

The V gene is TRBV7-9, the J gene TRBJ2-7; 9 bases are shared with TRBD1. J was trimmed by 6 bases and V by 8 bases; bases with no gene match: 8. Germline V gene data show CDR1 as SEHNR and CDR2 as FQNEAQ (reference sequence). The CDR3 is made up of 13 amino acids. In DNA, the CDR3 is TGTGCCAGCCTCGGGACAGGGAGTGCCGAGCAGTACTTC. Protein: CASLGTGSAEQYF.

The genes are TRBV13 and TRBJ2-3; TRBD1 matches 9 bases. Germline V gene lookup returns CDR1 PRHDT and CDR2 FYEKMQ (reference sequence). CDR3 size: 17 residues. V gave up 5 bases and J gave up 2 bases; unmatched junction bases: 11. The DNA for the CDR3 is TGTGCCAGCAGCCTACGACCGGGACAGGGTCTCACAGATACGCAGTATTTT. This encodes CASSLRPGQGLTDTQYF.

This CDR3 is CASSDQTERNYGYTF. In DNA, the CDR3 is TGTGCCAGCAGTGACCAAACAGAGAGAAACTATGGCTACACCTTC. The J gene is TRBJ1-2, the V gene TRBV6-1; D is uncertain. Germline V gene sequence: CDR1 MNHNS, CDR2 SASEGT. Trimming took 3 bases from V and 2 from J, leaving 13 bases between them. The CDR3 covers 15 residues.

In its sample, this clonotype was seen a few times. V is TRBV9 and J is TRBJ1-1, with D unclear. Germline CDR1 is SGDLS and CDR2 is YYNGEE. The CDR3 consists of 14 residues. Trimming took off 0 bases at V and 6 bases at J, with 12 bases between the two ends. CDR3 bases: TGTGCCAGCAGCGTAGCCGGGGTAGAGGCTGAAGCTTTCTTT. As protein: CASSVAGVEAEAFF.

This clonotype was counted a few times. The CDR3 reads CASSRGGVRRETQYF. DNA for the CDR3: TGTGCCAGCAGTCGGGGAGGGGTGAGGAGGGAGACCCAGTACTTC. The genes are TRBV28 and TRBJ2-5, with TRBD2 identical over 7 bases. CDR3 length equals 15 residues. The germline V gene has CDR1 MDHEN and CDR2 SYDVKM. The J segment lost 5 bases and the V segment lost 5 bases, leaving 11 bases of the junction unmatched.

This clonotype was detected a few times. The J gene is TRBJ2-7, the V gene TRBV18; tentative D call: TRBD1 (6 bases). The germline V gene has CDR1 KGHSH and CDR2 LQKENI. V lost 1 base to trimming and J lost 5 bases, with 12 bases between them. The CDR3 contains 14 residues. CDR3 nucleotides: TGTGCCAGCTCACCACTCGGAACAGGGAACGAGCAGTACTTC. Its translation: CASSPLGTGNEQYF.

This clonotype was counted at least ten times. The chain recombines TRBV7-9 with TRBJ2-7; 9 bases align to TRBD1. V was clipped by 7 bases and J by 3 bases; unmatched bases: 7. Germline lookup yields CDR1 SEHNR and CDR2 FQNEAQ (reference sequence). The CDR3 totals 14 residues. The CDR3, as DNA: TGTGCCAGCACCAAGGGGACAGGGAACTACGAGCAGTACTTC. Amino acid sequence: CASTKGTGNYEQYF.